The source of this T cell receptor beta chain is a study of vaccination effects on CD4 cells after COVID-19. About the research overall: The authors sampled three convalescent patients early and late after vaccination.

Before sequencing, viral peptide pools were used by the ViraFEST assay to expand antigen-specific CD4+ T cells. It was after approximately 11 days of culture that CD4+ T cells were isolated. The person was diagnosed with PCR-confirmed SARS-CoV-2 infection between March and December 2020. All participants had two doses of either the BNT162b2 or mRNA-1273 vaccine. This CDR3 comprises 13 residues. V was shortened by 1 base and J by 2 bases, with 5 bases between the two germline ends. CDR1 and CDR2 (germline): LNHDA, SQIVND (reference sequence). Note on this clone: Its antigen remains unidentified.

Repertoires were generated with immunoSEQ multiplex PCR, while TCRdb's copy carries only in-frame clones and drops some. This sample has under 20,000 clones, with over 60% found just once. The V gene is TRBV19, the J gene TRBJ1-2; no firm D call. The starting material was CD4+ T cells from PBMCs cultured with SARS-CoV-2 spike peptides, obtained after COVID-19 vaccination. The sequence derives from a human donor who had a prior SARS-CoV-2 infection. The CDR3 sequence: CASSIVGNYGYTF. The CDR3, as DNA: TGTGCCAGTAGTATAGTAGGGAACTATGGCTACACCTTC.